What follows is one T cell receptor (beta chain) and its context. This sample was included in a study of blood T cell repertoires in COVID-19. Study in general: The United States, Italy and Spain provided the acute and convalescent COVID-19 samples. Nucleic acid was either cDNA or gDNA, and it came from T cells, B-cell-depleted T cells, or PBMCs.

CDR3 size: 15 residues. The V gene lost 8 bases and the J gene lost 0 bases, with 16 bases spanning the gap. Per the germline V gene, CDR1 is MNHEY and CDR2 is SMNVEV (reference sequence). Under the authors' procedure: Reference gene primer amplification yielded estimated nucleated cell counts. The table came from immunoSEQ multiplex PCR; TCRdb's copy has only in-frame clones and leaves some out. For V, J and clone size, that table is used; D and trimming come from the DNA. The sample carries fewer than 85,000 clones, about nine tenths recorded once. Sequencing was carried out using peripheral blood. The clonotype originates from a woman aged 45-60 years in a cohort sampled during active COVID-19. The rearrangement joins TRBV27 to TRBJ2-5; D is unresolved. The CDR3 coding sequence is TGTGCCAGCCGGCTCACCCCAGACTACCAAGAGACCCAGTACTTC. Translation gives CASRLTPDYQETQYF.